This T cell receptor beta chain stems from a study of blood T cell repertoires in COVID-19. Some clones are missing from TCRdb's copy, which holds only in-frame ones; the method was immunoSEQ multiplex PCR. The table lists 200,000 to 250,000 clones, around four fifths of them singletons, with over 7% in the top ten. V lost 4 bases and J lost 1, with 11 bases in between. The length of the CDR3 is 14 residues. Germline CDR1 reads MDHEN; CDR2 reads SYDVKM. Source material: peripheral blood. The chain combines TRBV28 with TRBJ2-7; maybe TRBD1 (5 bases). The TCR was taken from a woman aged 80 or older with COVID-19, enrolled during active disease. The CDR3, as DNA: TGTGCCAGCAGTTCGACGACAGTGTCCTACGAGCAGTACTTC. Amino acids: CASSSTTVSYEQYF.